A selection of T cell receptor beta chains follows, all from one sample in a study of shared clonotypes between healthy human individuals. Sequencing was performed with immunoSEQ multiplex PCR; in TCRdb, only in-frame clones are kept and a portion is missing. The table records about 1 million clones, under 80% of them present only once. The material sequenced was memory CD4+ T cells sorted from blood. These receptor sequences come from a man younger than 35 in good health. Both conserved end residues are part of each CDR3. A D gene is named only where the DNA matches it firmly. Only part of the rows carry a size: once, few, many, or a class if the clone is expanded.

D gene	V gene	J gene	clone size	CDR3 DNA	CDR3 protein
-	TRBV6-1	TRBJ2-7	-	TGTGCCAGCAAGACGTACTACGAGCAGTACTTC	CASKTYYEQYF
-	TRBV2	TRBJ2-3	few	TGTGCCAGCAGTGTCGGAGATACGCAGTATTTT	CASSVGDTQYF
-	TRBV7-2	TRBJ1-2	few	TGTGCCAGCTCCCAAGGGAGGGGACGGTCCCCCTTATTAAGGGGCTACACCTTC	CASSQGRGRSPLLRGYTF
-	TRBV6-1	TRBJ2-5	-	TGTGCCAGCAGTTCCAACGGCAGGAGCCAAGAGACCCAGTACTTC	CASSSNGRSQETQYF
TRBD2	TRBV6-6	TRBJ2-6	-	TGTGCCAGCAGTTACGCTGCGGGGGGATCCGGCGTCCTGACTTTC	CASSYAAGGSGVLTF
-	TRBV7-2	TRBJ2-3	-	TGTGCCAGCAGCTCGCAGCAGGGTCGGACAGATACGCAGTATTTT	CASSSQQGRTDTQYF
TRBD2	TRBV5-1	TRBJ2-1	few	TGCGCCAGCAGCTTTACCGGGACTAGCGGAGACAATGAGCAGTTCTTC	CASSFTGTSGDNEQFF
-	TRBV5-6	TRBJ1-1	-	TGTGCCAGCAGCTTTTTAGAGACTCCCGCCACTGAAGCTTTCTTT	CASSFLETPATEAFF
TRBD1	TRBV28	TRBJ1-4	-	TGTGCCAGCAGCATCGGGACAGATAATGAAAAACTGTTTTTT	CASSIGTDNEKLFF
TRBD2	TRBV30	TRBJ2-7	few	TGTGCCTGGAGTGTAAAGGGAGGGGTCGGCTACGAGCAGTACTTC	CAWSVKGGVGYEQYF
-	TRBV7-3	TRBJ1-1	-	TGTGCCAGCAGCCTAACGGACAGTTACACTGAAGCTTTCTTT	CASSLTDSYTEAFF
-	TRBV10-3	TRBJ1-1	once	TGTGCCATCAGTGATACGACAGGCCTTGAAGCTTTCTTT	CAISDTTGLEAFF
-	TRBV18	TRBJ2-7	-	TGTGCCAGCTCACAGGGGTCCGCGACCCACGAGCAGTACTTC	CASSQGSATHEQYF
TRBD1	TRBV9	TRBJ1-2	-	TGTGCCAGCAGCGTCTCGACAGGGCGGGGCTACACCTTC	CASSVSTGRGYTF
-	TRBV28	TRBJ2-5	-	TGTGCCAGGAAGTACAGCCTCCAAGAGACCCAGTACTTC	CARKYSLQETQYF
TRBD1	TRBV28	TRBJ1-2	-	TGTGCCACACAGGGGCCCGGGGTTGGCGGCTACACCTTC	CATQGPGVGGYTF